This TCR beta chain was documented in a study of T cell responses to AZD1222 COVID-19 vaccine. The CDR3 spans 17 residues. Method: immunoSEQ multiplex PCR; TCRdb's copy keeps in-frame clones and lacks some. The sample has roughly 150,000 clones, about 91% seen once. The clonotype originates from an adult in good health. The starting material was peripheral blood, obtained on day 0 of MenACWY control vaccination. The chain employs TRBV21-1 and TRBJ1-2; the table's D call TRBD1 went unverified against the DNA. TRBV21-1 is a pseudogene locus. As DNA, the CDR3 is TGTGCCAGCAGCAACCCCGGGACAGGGGGAGCTAACTATGGCTACACCTTC. Protein product: CASSNPGTGGANYGYTF.